The 9 T cell receptor beta chains below were found in one sample sequenced in a study of shared clonotypes between healthy human individuals. The table came from immunoSEQ multiplex PCR; TCRdb's copy has only in-frame clones and leaves some out. The repertoire consists of approximately 1.9 million clones, with around 93% occurring once and the leading ten covering roughly 1.7%. CD45RO-negative cells were positively selected for CCR7, leaving out terminally differentiated effector memory CD45RA+ cells. Sample: naive CD8+ T cells from PBMCs. The receptors stem from a man younger than 30 in good health. Some clones in this sample may be carry-over from other donors' samples.

As for this clone: With a much larger clone just one base away, this may be a read error. V is TRBV6-5 and J is TRBJ1-1; weak D call: TRBD1 (5 bases). Germline CDR1 reads MNHEY; CDR2 reads SVGAGI. This CDR3 region has 13 residues. Deletions cut 4 bases from V and 1 base from J, with 7 bases between. The CDR3 DNA is TGTGCCAGCAGTTTAGGGGAGAACACTGAAGCTTTCTTT. The encoded protein is CASSLGENTEAFF.

The genes are TRBV9 and TRBJ2-7; unclear D gene. V lost 3 bases and J 1 base, leaving 8 bases between the germline ends. Germline V lookup: CDR1 SGDLS, CDR2 YYNGEE. There are 13 residues in the CDR3. As DNA, the CDR3 is TGTGCCAGCAGCGGGACGGAGTCCTACGAGCAGTACTTC. This sequence encodes CASSGTESYEQYF.

CDR3 DNA: TGTGCCAGCAGTCATATCTCCGGGGAGCTGTTTTTT. It codes for CASSHISGELFF. The genes are TRBV7-3 and TRBJ2-2; unclear D gene. Trimming took off 6 bases at V and 6 bases at J, with 8 bases between the two ends. The CDR3 spans 12 residues. Germline V gene data show CDR1 as SGHTA and CDR2 as FQGTGA.

The chain carries TRBV7-2 and TRBJ2-3; unclear D gene. This CDR3 is built from 15 residues. V was trimmed by 1 base and J by 6 bases, leaving 14 bases between them. Germline V gene lookup returns CDR1 SGHTA and CDR2 FQGNSA. CDR3 DNA sequence: TGTGCCAGCAGCTTAGGAGTGGGGTTTTCGGATACGCAGTATTTT. It yields the protein CASSLGVGFSDTQYF.

The genes are TRBV27 and TRBJ2-5; TRBD2 is a possible D gene (6 bases). Germline CDR1 reads MNHEY; CDR2 reads SMNVEV (reference sequence). V was trimmed by 6 bases and J by 9 bases, leaving 17 bases between them. The length of the CDR3 is 13 residues. The CDR3 coding sequence is TGTGCCAGCAGCCTCCGGGGCCCGGGGGCCCAGTACTTC. Translating it yields CASSLRGPGAQYF.

This clone was counted a single time. Distinct nucleotide sequences in the sample also encode this CDR3. The gene calls are TRBV7-6 and TRBJ2-7, with 8 bases matching TRBD2. With 8 bases clipped from V and 2 bases from J, the junction kept 2 bases outside the gene matches. Germline CDR1 reads SGHVS; CDR2 reads FNYEAQ. This CDR3 region has 12 residues. DNA of the CDR3: TGTGCCAGCGGAGCGGGAGCCTACGAGCAGTACTTC. Amino acid sequence: CASGAGAYEQYF.

This clone was seen a single time. Other DNA sequences of this sample code for an identical CDR3. The V gene is TRBV28, the J gene TRBJ2-3; D unresolved. The length of the CDR3 is 12 residues. Trimming took off 6 bases at V and 0 bases at J, with 4 bases between the two ends. The germline V gene encodes CDR1 MDHEN and CDR2 SYDVKM. CDR3 loop: CASSTSTDTQYF. The CDR3 DNA follows: TGTGCCAGCAGCACCAGCACAGATACGCAGTATTTT.

This clone was recorded once. V and J are TRBV7-3 and TRBJ2-3, with TRBD1 identical over 7 bases. CDR1 and CDR2 (germline): SGHTA, FQGTGA. CDR3 length equals 15 residues. J lost 6 bases, V lost 5 bases, and 11 bases had no gene match. The CDR3 reads CASSLVGGAGDTQYF. CDR3 nucleotide sequence: TGTGCCAGCAGCCTAGTAGGGGGCGCGGGCGATACGCAGTATTTT.

The V gene is TRBV19, the J gene TRBJ1-2; no reliable D call. The CDR3 is 17 amino acids. Germline lookup yields CDR1 LNHDA and CDR2 SQIVND (reference sequence). Trimming removed 6 bases from V and 5 bases from J, with 25 bases in between. CDR3 nucleotides: TGTGCCAGTAGGGAAAAATCCGAGTTCAGTCGAGGGTATGGCTACACCTTC. This translates into CASREKSEFSRGYGYTF.